Below are 3 T cell receptor beta chains sequenced from a single sample in a study of cytomegalovirus exposure and HLA in healthy donors. The PCR made use of 60 Vbeta and 13 Jbeta primers. Produced via immunoSEQ multiplex PCR; TCRdb's table is partial and in-frame only. This table lists 150,000 to 200,000 clones. Sequenced: PBMCs. The receptors were gathered from a young man in good health and CMV-seronegative.

The chain recombines TRBV14 with TRBJ2-1; D may be TRBD2 (5 bases). CDR1 and CDR2 from the germline V gene are SGHDN and FVKESK. The V gene lost 2 bases and the J gene lost 3 bases, with 17 bases spanning the gap. This CDR3 is built from 17 residues. CDR3 loop: CASSQFVRVSGYNEQFF. The CDR3 DNA is TGTGCCAGCAGCCAATTTGTAAGGGTCAGCGGCTACAATGAGCAGTTCTTC.

The rearrangement links TRBV7-9 to TRBJ2-7; D is perhaps TRBD1 (5 bases). There are 13 residues in the CDR3. The V and J ends lost 1 base and 11 bases respectively, with 15 bases between them. CDR1 SEHNR and CDR2 FQNEAQ come from the germline V gene (reference sequence). CDR3 DNA sequence: TGTGCCAGCAGCTTAGGCCAGGGCGACGGAGAGTACTTC. Protein product: CASSLGQGDGEYF.

J is TRBJ2-7 and V is TRBV5-4; 9 positions match TRBD1. V was clipped by 4 bases and J by 4 bases; unmatched bases: 6. This CDR3 contains 14 residues. Germline CDR1 reads SGHNT; CDR2 reads YYREEE (reference sequence). The CDR3 region is CASSLDRGEYEQYF. The CDR3 bases are TGTGCCAGCAGCCTGGACAGGGGCGAGTACGAGCAGTACTTC.